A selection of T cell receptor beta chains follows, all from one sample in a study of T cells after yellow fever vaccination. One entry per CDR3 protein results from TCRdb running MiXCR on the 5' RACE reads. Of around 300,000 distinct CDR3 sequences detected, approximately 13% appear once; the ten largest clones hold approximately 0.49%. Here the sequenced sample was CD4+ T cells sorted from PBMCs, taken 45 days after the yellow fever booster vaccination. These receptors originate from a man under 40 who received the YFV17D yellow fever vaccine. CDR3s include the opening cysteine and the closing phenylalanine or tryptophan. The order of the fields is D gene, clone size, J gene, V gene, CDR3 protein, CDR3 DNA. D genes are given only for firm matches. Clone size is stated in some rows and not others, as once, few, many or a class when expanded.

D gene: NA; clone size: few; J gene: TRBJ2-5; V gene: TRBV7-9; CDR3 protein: CASSSSAPQETQYF; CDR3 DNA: TGTGCCAGCAGCTCTTCCGCGCCCCAAGAGACCCAGTACTTC
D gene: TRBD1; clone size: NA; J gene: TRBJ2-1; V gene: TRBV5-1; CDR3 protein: CASSQGQVIEQFF; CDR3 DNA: TGCGCCAGCAGCCAAGGACAGGTTATTGAGCAGTTCTTC
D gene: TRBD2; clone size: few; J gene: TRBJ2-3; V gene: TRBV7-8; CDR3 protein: CASSLALIAGHTDTQYF; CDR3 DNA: TGTGCCAGCAGCTTAGCCCTCATAGCGGGACACACAGATACGCAGTATTTT
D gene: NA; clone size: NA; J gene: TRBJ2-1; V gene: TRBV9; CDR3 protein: CASSVDREAYNEQFF; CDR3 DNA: TGTGCCAGCAGCGTAGACAGGGAGGCCTACAATGAGCAGTTCTTC
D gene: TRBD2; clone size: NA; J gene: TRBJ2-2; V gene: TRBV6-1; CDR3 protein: CASSGLAGVSGELFF; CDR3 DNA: TGTGCCAGCTCGGGACTAGCGGGAGTAAGCGGGGAGCTGTTTTTT
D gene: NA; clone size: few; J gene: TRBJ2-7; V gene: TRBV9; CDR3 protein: CASSADGWGDEQYF; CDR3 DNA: TGTGCCAGCAGCGCAGACGGTTGGGGTGACGAGCAGTACTTC
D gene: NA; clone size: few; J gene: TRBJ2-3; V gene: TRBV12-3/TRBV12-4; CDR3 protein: CASTQDRATQYF; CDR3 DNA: TGTGCCAGCACCCAAGACCGAGCTACGCAGTATTTT
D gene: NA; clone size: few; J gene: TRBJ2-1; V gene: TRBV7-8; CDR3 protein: CASSSLRAAEKQFF; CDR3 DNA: TGTGCCAGCAGCTCCCTAAGGGCAGCGGAGAAGCAGTTCTTC
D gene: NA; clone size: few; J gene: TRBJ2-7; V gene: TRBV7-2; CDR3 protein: CASRRRQEGYEQYF; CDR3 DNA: TGTGCCAGCAGACGGAGACAGGAGGGCTACGAGCAGTACTTC
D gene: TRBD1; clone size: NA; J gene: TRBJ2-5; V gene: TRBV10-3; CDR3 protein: CAISYRGEETQYF; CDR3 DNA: TGTGCCATCAGTTACAGGGGTGAAGAGACCCAGTACTTC
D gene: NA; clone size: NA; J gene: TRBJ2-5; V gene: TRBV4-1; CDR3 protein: CASSTTATEGETQYF; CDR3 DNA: TGCGCCAGCAGCACGACCGCAACGGAAGGAGAGACCCAGTACTTC
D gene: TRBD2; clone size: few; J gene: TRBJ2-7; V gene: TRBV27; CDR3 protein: CASRWTSGSGEQYF; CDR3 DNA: TGTGCCAGCAGATGGACTAGCGGGAGTGGAGAGCAGTACTTC
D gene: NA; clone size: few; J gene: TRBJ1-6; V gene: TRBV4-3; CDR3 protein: CASSQGGVHNSPLHF; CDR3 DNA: TGCGCCAGCAGCCAAGGAGGGGTCCATAATTCACCCCTCCACTTT
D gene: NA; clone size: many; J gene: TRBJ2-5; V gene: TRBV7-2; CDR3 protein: CASSSRDRMETQYF; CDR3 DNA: TGTGCCAGCAGTTCCAGAGATAGGATGGAGACCCAGTACTTC
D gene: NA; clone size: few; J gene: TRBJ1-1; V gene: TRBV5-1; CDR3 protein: CASSFDREAFF; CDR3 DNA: TGCGCCAGCAGCTTCGACAGGGAAGCTTTCTTT
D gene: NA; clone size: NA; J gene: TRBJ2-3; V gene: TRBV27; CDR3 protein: CASEGSGRADTQYF; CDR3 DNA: TGTGCCAGCGAGGGTAGCGGTCGGGCAGATACGCAGTATTTT
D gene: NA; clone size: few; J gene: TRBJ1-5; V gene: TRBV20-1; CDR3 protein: CSARESLGPVFAQPQHF; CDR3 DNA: TGCAGTGCTAGAGAAAGCCTTGGCCCCGTTTTTGCCCAGCCCCAGCATTTT
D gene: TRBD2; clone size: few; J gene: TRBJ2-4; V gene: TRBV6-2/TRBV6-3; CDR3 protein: CASSPPEAGGGIQYF; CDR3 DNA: TGTGCCAGCAGCCCCCCGGAAGCGGGCGGGGGCATTCAGTACTTC
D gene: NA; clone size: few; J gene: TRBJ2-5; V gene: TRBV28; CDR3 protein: CASSFVGGVRKTREGWETQYF; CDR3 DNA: TGTGCCAGCAGTTTTGTTGGCGGGGTGAGGAAGACTAGAGAGGGTTGGGAGACCCAGTACTTC
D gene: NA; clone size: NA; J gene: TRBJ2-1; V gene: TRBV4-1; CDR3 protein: CASSQVDNEQFF; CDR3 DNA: TGCGCCAGCAGCCAAGTAGACAATGAGCAGTTCTTC
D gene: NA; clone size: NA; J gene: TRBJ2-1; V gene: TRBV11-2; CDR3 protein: CASSFQIYKRGPYNEQFF; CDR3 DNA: TGTGCCAGCAGCTTCCAAATCTATAAACGAGGGCCCTACAATGAGCAGTTCTTC
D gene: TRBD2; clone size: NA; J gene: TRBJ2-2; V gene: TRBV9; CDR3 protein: CASSATSGGLSTGELFF; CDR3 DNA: TGTGCCAGCAGCGCAACTAGCGGGGGCCTCTCAACCGGGGAGCTGTTTTTT
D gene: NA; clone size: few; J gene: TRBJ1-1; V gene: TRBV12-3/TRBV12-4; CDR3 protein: CASRRRVNTEAFF; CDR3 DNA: TGTGCCAGCAGACGACGGGTGAACACTGAAGCTTTCTTT
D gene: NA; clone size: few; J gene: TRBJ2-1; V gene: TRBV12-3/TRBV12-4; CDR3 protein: CASSFSAGLGNEQFF; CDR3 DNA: TGTGCCAGCAGTTTTTCGGCAGGGCTTGGCAATGAGCAGTTCTTC
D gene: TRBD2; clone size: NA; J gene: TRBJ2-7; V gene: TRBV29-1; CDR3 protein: CSGAADASGRPYEQYF; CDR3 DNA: TGCAGCGGTGCAGCTGACGCTAGCGGGAGACCCTACGAGCAGTACTTC
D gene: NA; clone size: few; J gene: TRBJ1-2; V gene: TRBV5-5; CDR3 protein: CASSPNSYGYTF; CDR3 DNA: TGTGCCAGCAGCCCCAACAGCTATGGCTACACCTTC
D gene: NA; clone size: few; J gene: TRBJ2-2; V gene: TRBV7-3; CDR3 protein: CASSLGPHTGELFF; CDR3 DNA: TGTGCCAGCAGCCTCGGTCCTCACACCGGGGAGCTGTTTTTT
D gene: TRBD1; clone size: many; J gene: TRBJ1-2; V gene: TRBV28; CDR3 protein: CASGGQGAVIYGYTF; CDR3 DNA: TGTGCCAGCGGGGGACAGGGGGCGGTAATCTATGGCTACACCTTC
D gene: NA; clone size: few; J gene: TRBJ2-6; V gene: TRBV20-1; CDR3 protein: CSARRGGGGGANVLTF; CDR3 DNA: TGCAGTGCTAGGAGGGGAGGGGGCGGTGGGGCCAACGTCCTGACTTTC
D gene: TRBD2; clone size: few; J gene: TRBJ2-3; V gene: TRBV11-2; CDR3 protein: CASSSWTSGYYF; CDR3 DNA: TGTGCCAGCAGCTCTTGGACTAGCGGTTATTATTTT
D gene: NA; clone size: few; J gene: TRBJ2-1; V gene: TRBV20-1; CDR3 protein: CSARDQRRNNEQFF; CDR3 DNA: TGCAGTGCTAGAGATCAACGCAGGAACAATGAGCAGTTCTTC
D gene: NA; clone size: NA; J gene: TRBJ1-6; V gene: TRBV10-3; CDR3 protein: CAISESNSPLHF; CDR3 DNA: TGTGCCATCAGTGAGTCAAATTCACCCCTCCACTTT
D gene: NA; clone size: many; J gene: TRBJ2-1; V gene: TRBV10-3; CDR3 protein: CAAAGRGDNEQFF; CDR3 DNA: TGTGCGGCCGCGGGGCGGGGTGACAATGAGCAGTTCTTC
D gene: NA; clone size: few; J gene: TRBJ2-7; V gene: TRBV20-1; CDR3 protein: CSAIQGPYEQYF; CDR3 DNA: TGCAGTGCTATCCAGGGCCCCTACGAGCAGTACTTC
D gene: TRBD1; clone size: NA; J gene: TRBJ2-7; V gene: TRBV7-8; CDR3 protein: CASSYRTGSEYEQYF; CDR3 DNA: TGTGCCAGCAGCTACCGGACAGGGAGTGAGTACGAGCAGTACTTC
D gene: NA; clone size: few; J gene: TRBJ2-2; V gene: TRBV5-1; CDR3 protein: CASSPKNPPTGELFF; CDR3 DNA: TGCGCCAGCAGTCCTAAAAACCCGCCGACCGGGGAGCTGTTTTTT
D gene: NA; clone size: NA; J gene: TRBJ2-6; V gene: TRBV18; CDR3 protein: CASSRRSSGANVLTF; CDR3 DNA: TGTGCCAGCTCACGCCGGAGTTCTGGGGCCAACGTCCTGACTTTC
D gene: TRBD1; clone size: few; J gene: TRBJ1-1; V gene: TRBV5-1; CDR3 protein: CASSTGTGGREAFF; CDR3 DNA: TGCGCCAGCAGCACCGGGACAGGGGGACGAGAAGCTTTCTTT
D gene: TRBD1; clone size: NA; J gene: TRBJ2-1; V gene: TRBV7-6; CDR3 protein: CASSLVGQSYNEQFF; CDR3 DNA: TGTGCCAGCAGCTTAGTGGGACAGAGCTACAATGAGCAGTTCTTC